The source of this T cell receptor (delta chain) is a study of intestinal T cells in coeliac disease (dated by TCRdb to about 2020). With regard to the full study: Coeliac patients were much younger than controls, with mean ages of 16.0 versus 54.8 years in the TRG cohort. All coeliac patients in the TRD cohort had raised anti-tissue transglutaminase antibodies, while no controls did. The TCR-delta (TRD) cohort comprised duodenal biopsies from roughly eleven coeliac disease patients and roughly eleven non-coeliac controls. Duodenal biopsies from 35 or so coeliac disease patients and approximately 23 non-coeliac controls were included in a second, larger TCR-gamma (TRG) cohort.

For each case, genomic DNA was extracted from ten 5-um FFPE scrolls with the QIAamp DNA FFPE tissue kit. Fully anonymised formalin-fixed paraffin-embedded duodenal biopsies surplus to diagnostic needs were used to test TCR repertoire-based classification of coeliac disease. Overall results and qualifications from the work: Of some 54 biopsies, roughly 51 (roughly 94%) were correctly classified by TRG clustering, and a leave-one-out accuracy of around 87% was reported. Repeated CDR3 amino acid sequences could not be distinguished from PCR duplicates in the analysis. TRD kmer-based clustering correctly classified all 20 or so biopsies in training, with a reported leave-one-out accuracy of 80% to 95%. FFPE-derived DNA was found to be relatively degraded, and loss of a proportion of TCR sequences in each sample was likely caused by this degradation. A significant age difference was observed between coeliac and control groups, although significant classification was not yielded by an age-split analysis.

This clone is categorized as large (0.1 to 1%). It has no known antigen specificity. No much larger clone is present one base from it, and per-base qualities are unavailable. CDR1 is given as TSWWSYY and CDR2 as QGS, both from the germline V gene. From the cysteine up to the phenylalanine, the CDR3 has a length of 12 residues. The kept DNA is CDR3 alone, 36 bases in frame from the first base. V drops 2 bases and J drops 7 bases, leaving 5 bases in between. Library preparation used multiplex PCR. Using the Biomed-2 kit, bulk amplification of TRD repertoires was done from approximately 160 ng of biopsy DNA. Before sequencing, purified TRD amplicons were pooled in equal amounts into an approximately 4 nM library. Sequencing of the TRD libraries was done on an Illumina MiSeq with v3 chemistry and 2 x 300 cycles. For the original study's pipeline: FastX discarded any read in which over 10% of nucleotides had a quality score below the third quartile for that patient. IMGT/HighV-QUEST was used to align reads in order to assign V, D and J genes, locate CDR3 regions and judge functionality. After the sequences were translated into amino acids, every sequence predicted to be non-functional was thrown out. CDR3s were broken into kmers both with and without positional annotation, kmer frequencies were analysed by PCA, and samples were clustered using each of the 1023 combinations of PCs 1-10. Leave-one-out cross-validation was used to validate the classification, with parameters re-optimised on the remaining samples in each round. Using the vegan R package, Shannon diversity was calculated from repeated random subsamples whose size matched the lowest read count. Clone calls in TCRdb were regenerated from the public reads with CATT, after which identical DNA sequences shared one row. In this record, the V and J calls reflect TCRdb's handling and not the investigators' own analysis. This sample holds some 1,400 delta-chain clones; about 69% were observed only once. The leading ten clones occupy more than 15% of the sample.

The material sequenced was a duodenal biopsy. Recombination linked TRDV1 to TRDJ2, with an unclear D gene assignment. The source is a human donor with celiac disease. The encoded CDR3 is CALGEGVAQLFF. The base sequence is TGTGCTCTTGGGGAAGGCGTAGCACAACTCTTCTTT.